This TCR beta chain was recorded in a study of OX40 agonist ivuxolimab in advanced cancers. Overall study context: Every 2 weeks, patients got intravenous ivuxolimab at one of six dose levels (0.01-10 mg/kg). Broader study findings: Clonal expansion was seen in CD4+ and CD8+ blood T cells by week 6 at 0.1 to 3.0 mg/kg.

TCRdb's table, derived via immunoSEQ multiplex PCR, lists solely in-frame clones and lacks some. The table includes some 60,000 clones, less than 95% detected once. About this clone: Its cognate antigen is unknown.

This CDR3 has 17 amino acids. In germline, CDR1 is SGHVS, CDR2 FQNEAQ. V was cut by 5 bases and J by 4 bases, with 24 bases left in between. Baseline, cycle 4 day 1, and cycle 7 day 1 were the blood sampling points. This rearrangement joins TRBV7-8 to TRBJ2-7; D possibly corresponds to TRBD2 (6 bases). This clonotype was sampled from an adult with an advanced solid tumor such as melanoma, head and neck, liver or kidney cancer. Material: CD4+ or CD8+ T cells sorted from blood, obtained in a trial of the OX40 agonist ivuxolimab. The CDR3 reads CASSPARRVAGRYEQYF. As DNA, the CDR3 is TGTGCCAGCAGCCCAGCCCGTAGGGTCGCGGGACGGTACGAGCAGTACTTC. Filled out from reference TRBV7-8 and TRBJ2-7, the complete variable domain reads GAGVSQSPRYKVAKRGQDVALRCDPISGHVSLFWYQQALGQGPEFLTYFQNEAQLDKSGLPSDRFFAERPEGSVSTLKIQRTQQEDSAVYLCASSPARRVAGRYEQYFGPGTRLTVT.